This T cell receptor (beta chain) is from a study of T cells after yellow fever vaccination. Findings and limits, study-wide: Researchers report a weaker secondary response that nonetheless peaked faster, day 5 versus 15. At under 97% for CD4 and over 80% for CD8, most primary-vaccination clones showed up again after the booster.

Details on this clonotype: Its target is unknown.

5'RACE template switching produced TCR cDNA carrying a universal primer site and UMIs. TCRdb re-called the 5' RACE reads with MiXCR, one entry per CDR3 protein. This repertoire shows about 210,000 distinct CDR3 sequences, roughly 6.3% found once; its top ten account for more than 0.85%. The CDR3 runs to 14 residues. Per the germline V gene, CDR1 is LGHNA and CDR2 is YSLEER. The V end lost 1 base, the J end lost 4 bases, and 11 bases lay between the germline ends. The TCR originated in a man younger than 45 who received the YFV17D yellow fever vaccine. The sequencing used CD4+ T cells sorted from PBMCs, collected on the day of the yellow fever booster vaccination. The chain carries TRBV4-3 and TRBJ2-7; D is perhaps TRBD1 or TRBD2 (6 bases each). As DNA, the CDR3 is TGCGCCAGCAGCCAAGCCAAAGGGGGGTACGAGCAGTACTTC. The encoded protein is CASSQAKGGYEQYF.